The present T cell receptor beta chain was sequenced within a study of T cells in women clearing cervical HPV infection. The protocol was immunoSEQ multiplex PCR, while the TCRdb copy is restricted to in-frame clones and leaves out a portion. Here the sample table reports approximately 16,000 clones. As concerns this clone: No antigen is known for it. Read sequence stops 3 residues before the CDR3 end, and the germline J gene provides the missing end.

This CDR3 has 16 amino acids. In germline, CDR1 is LNHDA, CDR2 SQIVND (reference sequence). V lost 2 bases and J lost 0; bases outside the gene matches: 5. Study outcomes and limitations: CIN3+ cases had significantly higher TCR richness than controls; evenness did not differ. Cases carried less TRBV6-7 than controls: approximately 0.1% versus 0.16%.

The material sequenced was blood buffy coat. This receptor was identified in a woman aged 18 to 75 with a cervical HPV16 infection that either progressed to CIN3+ or cleared (not recorded which). V and J are TRBV19 and TRBJ2-3, with 7 bases identical to TRBD2. Partial CDR3 DNA: TGTGCCAGTAGTATACAGGCTAGCGGAAGCACAGATACG. As protein: CASSIQASGSTDT. The full-length CDR3 reads as CASSIQASGSTDTQYF.